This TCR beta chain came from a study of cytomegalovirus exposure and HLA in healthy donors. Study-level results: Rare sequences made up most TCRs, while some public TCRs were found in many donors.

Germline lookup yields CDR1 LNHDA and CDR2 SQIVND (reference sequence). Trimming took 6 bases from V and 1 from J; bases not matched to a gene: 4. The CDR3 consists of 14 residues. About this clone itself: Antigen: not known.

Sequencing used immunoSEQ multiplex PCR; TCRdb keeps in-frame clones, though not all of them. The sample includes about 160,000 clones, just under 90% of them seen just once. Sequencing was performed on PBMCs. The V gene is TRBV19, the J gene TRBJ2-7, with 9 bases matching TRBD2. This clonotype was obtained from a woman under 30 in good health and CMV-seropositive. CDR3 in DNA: TGTGCCAGTAGCCAGGGACTAGCATCCTACGAGCAGTACTTC. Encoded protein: CASSQGLASYEQYF. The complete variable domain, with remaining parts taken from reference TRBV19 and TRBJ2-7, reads DGGITQSPKYLFRKEGQNVTLSCEQNLNHDAMYWYRQDPGQGLRLIYYSQIVNDFQKGDIAEGYSVSREKKESFPLTVTSAQKNPTAFYLCASSQGLASYEQYFGPGTRLTVT.